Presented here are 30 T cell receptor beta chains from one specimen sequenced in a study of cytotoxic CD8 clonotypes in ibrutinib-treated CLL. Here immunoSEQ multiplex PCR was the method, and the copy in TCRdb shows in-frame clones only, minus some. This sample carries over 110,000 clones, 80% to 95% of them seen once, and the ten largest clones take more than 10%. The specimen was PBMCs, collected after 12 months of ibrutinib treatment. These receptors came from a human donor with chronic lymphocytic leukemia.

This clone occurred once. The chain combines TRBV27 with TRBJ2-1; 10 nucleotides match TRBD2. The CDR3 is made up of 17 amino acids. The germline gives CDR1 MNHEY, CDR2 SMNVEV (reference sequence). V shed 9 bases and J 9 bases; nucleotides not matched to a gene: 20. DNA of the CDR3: TGTGCCAGTTCAGTTTATCCCCCTAGCGGGAGTTTCGGTGAGCAGTTCTTC. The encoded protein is CASSVYPPSGSFGEQFF.

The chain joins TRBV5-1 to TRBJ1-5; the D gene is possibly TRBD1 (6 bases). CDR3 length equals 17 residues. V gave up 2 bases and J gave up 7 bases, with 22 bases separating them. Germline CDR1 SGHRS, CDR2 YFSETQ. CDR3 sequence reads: CASSFADWDNLTQPQHF. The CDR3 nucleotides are TGCGCCAGCAGCTTCGCCGATTGGGACAACCTAACGCAGCCCCAGCATTTT.

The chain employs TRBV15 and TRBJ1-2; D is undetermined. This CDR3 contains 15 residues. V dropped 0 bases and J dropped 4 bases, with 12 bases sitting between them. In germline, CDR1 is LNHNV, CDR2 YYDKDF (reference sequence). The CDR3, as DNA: TGTGCCACCAGCAGAGAGGCAGGTTCCCTCTATGGCTACACCTTC. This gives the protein CATSREAGSLYGYTF.

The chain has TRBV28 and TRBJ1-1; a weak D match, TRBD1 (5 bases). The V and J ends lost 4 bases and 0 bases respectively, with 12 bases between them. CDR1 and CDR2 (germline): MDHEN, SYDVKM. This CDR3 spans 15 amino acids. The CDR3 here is CASSSSGNMNTEAFF. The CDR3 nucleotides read TGTGCCAGCAGTTCCTCAGGGAACATGAACACTGAAGCTTTCTTT. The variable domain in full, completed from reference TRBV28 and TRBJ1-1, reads DVKVTQSSRYLVKRTGEKVFLECVQDMDHENMFWYRQDPGLGLRLIYFSYDVKMKEKGDIPEGYSVSREKKERFSLILESASTNQTSMYLCASSSSGNMNTEAFFGQGTRLTVV.

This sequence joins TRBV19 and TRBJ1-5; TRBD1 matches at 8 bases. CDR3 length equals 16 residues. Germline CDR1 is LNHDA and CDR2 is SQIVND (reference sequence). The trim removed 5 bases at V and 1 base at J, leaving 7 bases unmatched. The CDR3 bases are TGTGCCAGTAGTTACAGGGGGACGGGGAGCAATCAGCCCCAGCATTTT. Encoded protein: CASSYRGTGSNQPQHF. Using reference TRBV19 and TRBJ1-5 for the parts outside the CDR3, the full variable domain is DGGITQSPKYLFRKEGQNVTLSCEQNLNHDAMYWYRQDPGQGLRLIYYSQIVNDFQKGDIAEGYSVSREKKESFPLTVTSAQKNPTAFYLCASSYRGTGSNQPQHFGDGTRLSIL.

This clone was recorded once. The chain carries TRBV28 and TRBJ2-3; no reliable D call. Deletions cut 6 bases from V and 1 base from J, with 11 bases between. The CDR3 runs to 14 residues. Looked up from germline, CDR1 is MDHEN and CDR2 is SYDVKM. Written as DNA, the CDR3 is TGTGCCAGCAGCCCCCGCGGTGGCACAGATACGCAGTATTTT. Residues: CASSPRGGTDTQYF.

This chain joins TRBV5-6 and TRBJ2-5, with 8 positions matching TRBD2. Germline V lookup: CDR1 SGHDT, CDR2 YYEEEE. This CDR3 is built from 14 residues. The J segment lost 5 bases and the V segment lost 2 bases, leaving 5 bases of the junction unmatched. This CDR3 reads CASSFDPGGETQYF. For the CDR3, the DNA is TGTGCCAGCAGCTTCGATCCGGGAGGGGAGACCCAGTACTTC.

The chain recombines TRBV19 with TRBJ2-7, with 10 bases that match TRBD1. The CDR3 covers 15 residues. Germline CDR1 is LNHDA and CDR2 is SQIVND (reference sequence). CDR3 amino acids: CASSRSRTGGYEQYF. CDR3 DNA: TGTGCTTCCTCCCGGTCGCGGACAGGGGGCTACGAGCAGTACTTC.

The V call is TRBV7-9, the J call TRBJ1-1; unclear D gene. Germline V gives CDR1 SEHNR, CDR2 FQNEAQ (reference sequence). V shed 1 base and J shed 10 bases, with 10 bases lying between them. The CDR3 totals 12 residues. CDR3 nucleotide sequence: TGTGCCAGCAGCTTAGATGGGGTGGTAGCTTTCTTT. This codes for CASSLDGVVAFF.

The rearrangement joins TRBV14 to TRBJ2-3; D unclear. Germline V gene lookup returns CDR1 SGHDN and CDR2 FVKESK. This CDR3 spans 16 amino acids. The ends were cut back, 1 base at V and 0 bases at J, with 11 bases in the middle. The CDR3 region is CASSQVGFVSTDTQYF. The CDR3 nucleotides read TGTGCCAGCAGCCAAGTCGGCTTTGTTAGCACAGATACGCAGTATTTT. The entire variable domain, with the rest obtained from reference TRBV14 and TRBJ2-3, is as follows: EAGVTQFPSHSVIEKGQTVTLRCDPISGHDNLYWYRRVMGKEIKFLLHFVKESKQDESGMPNNRFLAERTGGTYSTLKVQPAELEDSGVYFCASSQVGFVSTDTQYFGPGTRLTVL.

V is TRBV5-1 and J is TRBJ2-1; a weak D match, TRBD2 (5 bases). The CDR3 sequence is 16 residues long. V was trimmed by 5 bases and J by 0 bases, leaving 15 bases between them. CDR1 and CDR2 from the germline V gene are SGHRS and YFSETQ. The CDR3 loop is CASRPEGKGSYNEQFF. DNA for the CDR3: TGCGCCAGCAGGCCTGAGGGAAAGGGCTCCTACAATGAGCAGTTCTTC. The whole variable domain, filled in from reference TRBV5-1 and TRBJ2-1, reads KAGVTQTPRYLIKTRGQQVTLSCSPISGHRSVSWYQQTPGQGLQFLFEYFSETQRNKGNFPGRFSGRQFSNSRSEMNVSTLELGDSALYLCASRPEGKGSYNEQFFGPGTRLTVL.

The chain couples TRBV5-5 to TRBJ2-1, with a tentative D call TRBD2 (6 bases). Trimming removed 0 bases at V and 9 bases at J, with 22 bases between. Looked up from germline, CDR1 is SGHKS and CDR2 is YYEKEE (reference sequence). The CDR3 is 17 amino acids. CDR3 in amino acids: CASSLVQRLGPPGEQFF. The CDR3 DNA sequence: TGTGCCAGCAGCTTGGTACAGAGACTAGGGCCCCCTGGTGAGCAGTTCTTC. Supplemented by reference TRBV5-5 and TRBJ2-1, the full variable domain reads DAGVTQSPTHLIKTRGQQVTLRCSPISGHKSVSWYQQVLGQGPQFIFQYYEKEERGRGNFPDRFSARQFPNYSSELNVNALLLGDSALYLCASSLVQRLGPPGEQFFGPGTRLTVL.

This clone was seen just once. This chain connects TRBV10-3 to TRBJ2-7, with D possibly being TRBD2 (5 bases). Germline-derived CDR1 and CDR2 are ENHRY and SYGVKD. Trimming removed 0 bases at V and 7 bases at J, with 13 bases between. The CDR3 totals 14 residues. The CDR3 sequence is CAISESNLGGEQYF. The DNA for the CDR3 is TGTGCCATCAGTGAGTCGAATTTAGGCGGGGAGCAGTACTTC.

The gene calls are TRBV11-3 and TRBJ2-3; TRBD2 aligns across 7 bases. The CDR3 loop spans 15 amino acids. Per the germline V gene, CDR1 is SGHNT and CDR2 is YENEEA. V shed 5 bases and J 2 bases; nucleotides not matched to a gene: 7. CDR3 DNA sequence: TGTGCCAGCAGCCCCTCCGGGAGGCACACAGATACGCAGTATTTT. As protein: CASSPSGRHTDTQYF.

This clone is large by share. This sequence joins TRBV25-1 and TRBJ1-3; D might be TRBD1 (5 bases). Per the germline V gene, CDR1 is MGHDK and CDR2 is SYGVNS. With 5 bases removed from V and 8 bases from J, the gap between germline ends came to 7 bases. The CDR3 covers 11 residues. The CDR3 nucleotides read TGTGCCAGCAGTTGGGGGGACACCATATATTTT. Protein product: CASSWGDTIYF.

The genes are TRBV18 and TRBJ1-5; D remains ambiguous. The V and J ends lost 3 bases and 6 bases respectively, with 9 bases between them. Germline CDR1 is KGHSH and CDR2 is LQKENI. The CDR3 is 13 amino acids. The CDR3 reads CASSPGFAQPQHF. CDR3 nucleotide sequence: TGTGCCAGCTCACCCGGGTTTGCTCAGCCCCAGCATTTT. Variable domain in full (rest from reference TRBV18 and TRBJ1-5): NAGVMQNPRHLVRRRGQEARLRCSPMKGHSHVYWYRQLPEEGLKFMVYLQKENIIDESGMPKERFSAEFPKEGPSILRIQQVVRGDSAAYFCASSPGFAQPQHFGDGTRLSIL.

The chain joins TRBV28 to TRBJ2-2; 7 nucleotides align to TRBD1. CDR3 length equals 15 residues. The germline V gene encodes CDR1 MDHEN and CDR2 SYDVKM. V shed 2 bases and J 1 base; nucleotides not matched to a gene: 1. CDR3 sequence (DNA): TGTGCCAGCAGTTTAGGGACAGTGAACACCGGGGAGCTGTTTTTT. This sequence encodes CASSLGTVNTGELFF.

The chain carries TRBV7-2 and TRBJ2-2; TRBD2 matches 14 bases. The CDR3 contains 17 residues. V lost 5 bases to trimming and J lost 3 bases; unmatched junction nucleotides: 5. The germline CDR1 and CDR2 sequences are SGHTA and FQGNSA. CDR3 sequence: CASSEWGLAGDTGELFF. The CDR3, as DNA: TGTGCCAGCAGCGAGTGGGGACTAGCGGGAGACACCGGGGAGCTGTTTTTT.

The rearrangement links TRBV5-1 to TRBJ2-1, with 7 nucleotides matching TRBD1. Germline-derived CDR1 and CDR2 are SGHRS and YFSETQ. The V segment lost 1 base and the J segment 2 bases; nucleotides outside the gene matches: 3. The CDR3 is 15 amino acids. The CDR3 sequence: CASSLSGTAYNEQFF. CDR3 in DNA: TGCGCCAGCAGCTTGTCCGGGACAGCCTACAATGAGCAGTTCTTC.

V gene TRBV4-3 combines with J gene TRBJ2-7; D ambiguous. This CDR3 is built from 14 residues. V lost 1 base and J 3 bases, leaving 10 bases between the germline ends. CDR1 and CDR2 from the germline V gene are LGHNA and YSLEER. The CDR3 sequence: CASSQVGQDYEQYF. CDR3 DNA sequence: TGCGCCAGCAGCCAAGTAGGCCAGGACTACGAGCAGTACTTC.

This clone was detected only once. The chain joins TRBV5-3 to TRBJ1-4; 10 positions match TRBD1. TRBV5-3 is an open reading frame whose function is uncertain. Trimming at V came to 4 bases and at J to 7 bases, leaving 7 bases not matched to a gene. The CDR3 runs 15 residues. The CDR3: CARSPTGQGFEKLFF. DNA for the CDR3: TGTGCCAGAAGCCCGACGGGACAGGGGTTTGAAAAACTGTTTTTT.

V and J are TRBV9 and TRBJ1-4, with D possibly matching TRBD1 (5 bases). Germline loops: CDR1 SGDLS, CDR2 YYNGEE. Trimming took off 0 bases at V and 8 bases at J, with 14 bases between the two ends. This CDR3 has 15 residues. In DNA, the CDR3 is TGTGCCAGCAGCGTAGCTAGGGGAGATGGGGAAAAACTGTTTTTT. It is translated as CASSVARGDGEKLFF.

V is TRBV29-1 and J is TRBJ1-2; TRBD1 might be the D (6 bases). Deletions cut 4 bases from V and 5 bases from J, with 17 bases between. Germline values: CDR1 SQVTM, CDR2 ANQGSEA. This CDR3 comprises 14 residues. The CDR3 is CSVVPTGGGYGYTF. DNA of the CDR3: TGCAGCGTTGTCCCGACAGGAGGGGGGTATGGCTACACCTTC.

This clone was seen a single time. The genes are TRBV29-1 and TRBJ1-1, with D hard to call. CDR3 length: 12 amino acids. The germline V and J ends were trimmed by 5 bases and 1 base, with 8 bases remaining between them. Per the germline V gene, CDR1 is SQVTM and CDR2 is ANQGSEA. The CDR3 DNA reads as TGCAGCGTTATTCGGGAGAACACTGAAGCTTTCTTT. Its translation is CSVIRENTEAFF.

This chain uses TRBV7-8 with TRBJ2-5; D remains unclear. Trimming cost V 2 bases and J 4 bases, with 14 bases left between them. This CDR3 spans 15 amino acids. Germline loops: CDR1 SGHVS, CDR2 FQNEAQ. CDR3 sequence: CASSLSGGTVETQYF. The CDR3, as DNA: TGTGCCAGCAGCTTATCGGGTGGTACCGTAGAGACCCAGTACTTC. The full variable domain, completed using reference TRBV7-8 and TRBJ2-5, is GAGVSQSPRYKVAKRGQDVALRCDPISGHVSLFWYQQALGQGPEFLTYFQNEAQLDKSGLPSDRFFAERPEGSVSTLKIQRTQQEDSAVYLCASSLSGGTVETQYFGPGTRLLVL.

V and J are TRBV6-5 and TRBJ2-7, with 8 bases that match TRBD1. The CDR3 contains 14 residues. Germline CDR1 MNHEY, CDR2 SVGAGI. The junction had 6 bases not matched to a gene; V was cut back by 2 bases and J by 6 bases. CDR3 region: CASSYLRQGFEQYF. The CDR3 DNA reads TGTGCCAGCAGTTACCTGAGACAGGGGTTCGAGCAGTACTTC.

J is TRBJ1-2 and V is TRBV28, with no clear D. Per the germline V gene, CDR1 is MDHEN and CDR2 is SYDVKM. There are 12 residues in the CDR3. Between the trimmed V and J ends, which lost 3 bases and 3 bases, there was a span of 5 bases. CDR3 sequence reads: CASSFTDYGYTF. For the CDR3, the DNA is TGTGCCAGCAGTTTTACTGACTATGGCTACACCTTC.

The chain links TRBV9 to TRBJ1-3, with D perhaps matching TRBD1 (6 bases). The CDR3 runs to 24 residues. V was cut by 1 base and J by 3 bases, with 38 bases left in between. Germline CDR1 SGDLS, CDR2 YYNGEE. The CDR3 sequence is CASSVSRSGLDNEGRGLSGNTIYF. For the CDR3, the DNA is TGTGCCAGCAGCGTATCCCGCTCCGGTCTCGACAACGAGGGCCGGGGGCTTAGTGGAAACACCATATATTTT.

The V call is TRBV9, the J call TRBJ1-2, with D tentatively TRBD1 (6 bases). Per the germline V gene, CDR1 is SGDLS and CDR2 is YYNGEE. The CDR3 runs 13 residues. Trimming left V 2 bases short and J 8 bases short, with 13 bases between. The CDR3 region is CASSVTGPEGYTF. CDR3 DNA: TGTGCCAGCAGCGTTACAGGGCCGGAGGGCTACACCTTC.

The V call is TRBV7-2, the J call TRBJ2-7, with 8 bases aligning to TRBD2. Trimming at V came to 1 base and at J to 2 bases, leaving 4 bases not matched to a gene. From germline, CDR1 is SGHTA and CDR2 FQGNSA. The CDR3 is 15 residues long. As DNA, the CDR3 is TGTGCCAGCAGCTTAGAAGCGGGAGCGCCCTACGAGCAGTACTTC. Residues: CASSLEAGAPYEQYF.